This TCR beta chain was retrieved from a study of T-cell memory formation after mild COVID-19. About the research overall: The study found TCR clusters largely donor specific.

Broader study findings: Contracting CD4+ clones lay largely in CM and EM, with CD8+ ones residing in EMRA. The finding that pre-infection memory included some responding clones suggested that cross-reactive memory joined.

This clonotype showed up just a few times. Antigen specificity is unknown. TCRdb reprocessed the 5' RACE reads via MiXCR and lists one record per CDR3 protein. The profile shows 350,000 to 450,000 distinct CDR3 sequences, 20% of them singletons. The sequence came from an adult woman who had mild COVID-19 (a few samples of this study predate the infection). Cell type and time point are not known. The sequenced sample was PBMCs or a T cell subset sorted from them (not recorded which).

CDR3 in DNA: TGCGCCAGCAGCCAAGAGTCCTTATTTGGCATTCAGTACTTC. Translation gives CASSQESLFGIQYF. V gene TRBV4-3 combines with J gene TRBJ2-4; D is undetermined. This CDR3 contains 14 residues. The germline CDR1 and CDR2 sequences are LGHNA and YSLEER. V was pared by 0 bases and J by 9 bases, with 12 bases between.